Below are 26 T cell receptor beta chains sequenced from a single sample in a study of cytotoxic CD8 clonotypes in ibrutinib-treated CLL. Profiling relied on immunoSEQ multiplex PCR, and the TCRdb table lists in-frame clones only, not all of them. This sample has 16,000 or so clones, with roughly two thirds found just once. The sample in question was PBMCs, obtained before ibrutinib treatment. These TCRs come from a human donor with chronic lymphocytic leukemia.

The CDR3 coding sequence is TGCGCCAGCACCGGTTCCAGGCCGGAGACCCAGTACTTC. Its translation: CASTGSRPETQYF. The chain couples TRBV5-1 to TRBJ2-5; D is unclear. Per the germline V gene, CDR1 is SGHRS and CDR2 is YFSETQ. This CDR3 is built from 13 residues. The ends were cut back, 6 bases at V and 5 bases at J, with 14 bases in the middle.

This clone is medium-sized. V and J are TRBV4-2 and TRBJ2-2, with TRBD1 matching 10 bases. The CDR3 sequence is 15 residues long. Looked up from germline, CDR1 is LGHNA and CDR2 is YNFKEQ. With 4 bases clipped from V and 3 bases from J, the junction kept 2 bases outside the gene matches. CDR3 nucleotide sequence: TGTGCCAGCAGCCTCGGGACAGGGGACACCGGGGAGCTGTTTTTT. This gives the protein CASSLGTGDTGELFF.

This CDR3 is CASSPDRGLVGELFF. The CDR3 nucleotides are TGTGCCAGCAGCCCGGACAGGGGGCTTGTCGGGGAGCTGTTTTTT. The rearrangement links TRBV5-6 to TRBJ2-2; 11 nucleotides match TRBD1. Germline loops: CDR1 SGHDT, CDR2 YYEEEE. The CDR3 contains 15 residues. The ends lost 4 bases at V and 7 bases at J; junction bases unmatched: 6.

Only a few counts were recorded for this clone. This chain links TRBV7-9 with TRBJ1-6, with 8 nucleotides matching TRBD1. With V trimmed by 2 bases and J by 9 bases, 6 bases remained unmatched. The germline gives CDR1 SEHNR, CDR2 FQNEAQ (reference sequence). CDR3 length equals 15 residues. DNA for the CDR3: TGTGCCAGCAGCTTATTAGGACAGGGCATTTCACCCCTCCACTTT. This encodes CASSLLGQGISPLHF. Together with reference TRBV7-9 and TRBJ1-6, the CDR3 gives the full variable domain: DTGVSQNPRHKITKRGQNVTFRCDPISEHNRLYWYRQTLGQGPEFLTYFQNEAQLEKSRLLSDRFSAERPKGSFSTLEIQRTEQGDSAMYLCASSLLGQGISPLHFGNGTRLTVT.

J is TRBJ1-5 and V is TRBV19; 9 nucleotides agree with TRBD1. The CDR3 totals 15 residues. Germline values: CDR1 LNHDA, CDR2 SQIVND (reference sequence). V was clipped by 4 bases and J by 4 bases; unmatched bases: 5. The CDR3 protein is CASSREGQGNQPQHF. The CDR3 nucleotides read TGTGCCAGTAGTAGGGAGGGACAGGGAAATCAGCCCCAGCATTTT.

The genes are TRBV21-1 and TRBJ1-1; the D call of TRBD1 is as the table states it, not checked on the DNA. TRBV21-1 is a documented pseudogene. The CDR3 length is 15 residues. Written as DNA, the CDR3 is TGTGCCAGCAGCACACAGGGTTTAAAGAACACTGAAGCTTTCTTT. Protein: CASSTQGLKNTEAFF.

This clone was detected only a few times. The CDR3 reads CASSSLDRESYGYTF. In nucleotides, the CDR3 is TGTGCCAGCAGCTCACTGGACAGGGAGAGCTATGGCTACACCTTC. The chain is built from TRBV7-9 and TRBJ1-2; 8 nucleotides agree with TRBD1. There are 15 residues in the CDR3. Trimming cost V 4 bases and J 4 bases; bases outside gene matches: 8. Germline values: CDR1 SEHNR, CDR2 FQNEAQ (reference sequence). The variable domain in full, with the rest retrieved from reference TRBV7-9 and TRBJ1-2, is DTGVSQNPRHKITKRGQNVTFRCDPISEHNRLYWYRQTLGQGPEFLTYFQNEAQLEKSRLLSDRFSAERPKGSFSTLEIQRTEQGDSAMYLCASSSLDRESYGYTFGSGTRLTVV.

The rearrangement links TRBV11-3 to TRBJ2-7, with 8 bases matching TRBD2. The V and J ends lost 2 bases and 3 bases, in that order; junction bases with no gene match: 9. The CDR3 runs 16 residues. Looked up from germline, CDR1 is SGHNT and CDR2 is YENEEA. The CDR3 DNA is TGTGCCAGCAGCTTAACCCCCCGGGAGGGCAACTACGAGCAGTACTTC. Translated, it gives CASSLTPREGNYEQYF.

The gene calls are TRBV15 and TRBJ2-4; D is ambiguous. Between the trimmed V and J ends, which lost 4 bases and 4 bases, there was a span of 5 bases. Germline V gene data show CDR1 as LNHNV and CDR2 as YYDKDF (reference sequence). CDR3 size: 12 residues. This CDR3 is CATSTQKNIQYF. Here the CDR3 DNA reads TGTGCCACCAGCACACAGAAAAACATTCAGTACTTC.

V is TRBV4-1 and J is TRBJ2-7, with TRBD2 as a possible D gene (6 bases). This CDR3 is 16 amino acids long. CDR1 is MGHRA and CDR2 is YSYEKL in the germline V gene. Trimming cost V 4 bases and J 6 bases, with 22 bases left between them. This chain's CDR3 is CASSPRVGQGGSEQYF. For the CDR3, the DNA is TGCGCCAGCAGCCCAAGAGTCGGGCAGGGAGGAAGCGAGCAGTACTTC.

This sequence joins TRBV11-3 and TRBJ2-2, with D possibly being TRBD1 (6 bases). CDR3 length: 14 amino acids. The germline V gene has CDR1 SGHNT and CDR2 YENEEA. Trimming cost V 6 bases and J 6 bases, with 14 bases left between them. The CDR3 DNA is TGTGCCAGCAGGCCGGACACAGGGCCCGGGGAGCTGTTTTTT. Translation: CASRPDTGPGELFF.

This chain joins TRBV6-1 and TRBJ2-2; 9 bases match TRBD1. Per the germline V gene, CDR1 is MNHNS and CDR2 is SASEGT. Unmatched junction bases numbered 7, after V lost 9 bases and J lost 5 bases. This CDR3 region has 14 residues. The CDR3 DNA sequence: TGTGCCAGTTCGTGGACAGGGGATACCGGGGAGCTGTTTTTT. Encoded protein: CASSWTGDTGELFF.

This chain uses TRBV6-1 with TRBJ2-7; D is uncertain. Trimming pared 5 bases from V and 4 bases from J, leaving 6 bases between. This CDR3 comprises 11 residues. The germline CDR1 and CDR2 sequences are MNHNS and SASEGT. This CDR3 is CASSWAYEQYF. CDR3 bases: TGTGCCAGCAGTTGGGCTTACGAGCAGTACTTC.

This clone was detected only a few times. This chain links TRBV7-9 with TRBJ1-6, with unresolved D. There are 14 residues in the CDR3. The germline V and J ends were trimmed by 2 bases and 0 bases, with 2 bases remaining between them. Germline values: CDR1 SEHNR, CDR2 FQNEAQ (reference sequence). The CDR3 coding sequence is TGTGCCAGCAGCTTAAACTCCTATAATTCACCCCTCCACTTT. As protein: CASSLNSYNSPLHF.

This clone was picked up a small number of times. Because the CDR3 is missing its conserved closing phenylalanine or tryptophan, this is likely a read error. It is unclear where the CDR3 begins or ends on the DNA, so no DNA is shown, and the CDR3 is as TCRdb lists it. The chain joins TRBV6-5 to TRBJ1-1. The CDR3 has 10 amino acids, counting both end residues. Germline V lookup: CDR1 MNHEY, CDR2 SVGAGI. CDR3 region: CASKFAGDGV.

The rearrangement links TRBV30 to TRBJ2-1; TRBD1 might be the D (5 bases). Between the trimmed V and J ends, which lost 4 bases and 5 bases, there was a span of 6 bases. Germline V gene lookup returns CDR1 GTSNPN and CDR2 SVGIG (reference sequence). The CDR3 runs 11 residues. The CDR3 loop reads CAWKGHNEQFF. In DNA, the CDR3 is TGTGCCTGGAAGGGGCACAATGAGCAGTTCTTC.

This chain joins TRBV2 and TRBJ2-5; TRBD2 agrees at 9 bases. With V trimmed by 3 bases and J by 7 bases, 9 bases remained unmatched. Germline loops: CDR1 SNHLY, CDR2 FYNNEI. This CDR3 region has 15 residues. The CDR3 DNA follows: TGTGCCAGCAGTGAGATGGGCGGGGGGGCAGTGACCCAGTACTTC. It yields the protein CASSEMGGGAVTQYF.

The rearrangement uses TRBV7-3 and TRBJ1-2; 10 nucleotides line up with TRBD1. Germline-derived CDR1 and CDR2 are SGHTA and FQGTGA. Unmatched junction bases numbered 4, after V lost 4 bases and J lost 5 bases. This CDR3 has 14 residues. The CDR3 DNA sequence: TGTGCCAGCAGCTCGACAGGGGGCTCTTATGGCTACACCTTC. It translates to CASSSTGGSYGYTF.

This clone appeared a few times. V usage is TRBV5-1 and J usage is TRBJ2-3; 11 bases are a match to TRBD1. Trimming took 3 bases from V and 8 from J; bases not matched to a gene: 8. The germline gives CDR1 SGHRS, CDR2 YFSETQ. This CDR3 has 15 amino acids. CDR3 residues: CASSWSGTGGSTQYF. The CDR3 nucleotides are TGCGCCAGCAGCTGGTCCGGGACAGGGGGTTCTACGCAGTATTTT.

The chain employs TRBV6-6 and TRBJ2-3; 7 bases agree with TRBD1. The CDR3 sequence is 16 residues long. CDR1 is MNHNY and CDR2 is SVGAGI in the germline V gene (reference sequence). The V gene end was trimmed by 2 bases and the J gene end by 4 bases; junction bases not matched to a gene: 9. CDR3 sequence: CASSYGIEGAADTQYF. The DNA for the CDR3 is TGTGCCAGCAGTTACGGAATCGAGGGGGCCGCAGATACGCAGTATTTT.

The chain uses TRBV7-9 and TRBJ2-7, with TRBD1 matching 7 bases. V shed 6 bases and J 2 bases; nucleotides not matched to a gene: 7. Germline V gene data show CDR1 as SEHNR and CDR2 as FQNEAQ (reference sequence). The CDR3 extends over 14 amino acids. CDR3 sequence (DNA): TGTGCCAGCAGTAAACAGGGGAAAACCTACGAGCAGTACTTC. Its protein product is CASSKQGKTYEQYF.

V and J are TRBV7-2 and TRBJ2-7; D might be TRBD1 (6 bases). The V end lost 3 bases, the J end lost 4 bases, and 10 bases lay between the germline ends. Looked up from germline, CDR1 is SGHTA and CDR2 is FQGNSA. The CDR3 sequence is 13 residues long. In nucleotides, the CDR3 is TGTGCCAGCAGCTTCCCAGGACAGTACGAGCAGTACTTC. It is translated as CASSFPGQYEQYF.

The CDR3 bases are TGTGCCAGCGCTACCGGGACAGGTTCTTCGGGGACCCTCCACTTT. Translation: CASATGTGSSGTLHF. The chain joins TRBV18 to TRBJ1-6; TRBD1 agrees at 8 bases. CDR3 length equals 15 residues. The germline V gene encodes CDR1 KGHSH and CDR2 LQKENI. V trimming: 8 bases; J trimming: 14 bases; junction bases outside the gene matches: 17. The variable domain in full, with the rest retrieved from reference TRBV18 and TRBJ1-6, is NAGVMQNPRHLVRRRGQEARLRCSPMKGHSHVYWYRQLPEEGLKFMVYLQKENIIDESGMPKERFSAEFPKEGPSILRIQQVVRGDSAAYFCASATGTGSSGTLHFGNGTRLTVT.

This chain links TRBV14 with TRBJ2-1; 8 bases line up with TRBD1. Trimming removed 5 bases from V and 4 bases from J; junction bases left unmatched: 7. There are 15 residues in the CDR3. CDR1 is SGHDN, CDR2 FVKESK, per germline. The CDR3 loop reads CASSVRDRKYNEQFF. CDR3 coding DNA: TGTGCCAGCAGCGTACGGGACAGGAAATACAATGAGCAGTTCTTC.

This chain joins TRBV7-3 and TRBJ2-7; the D call may be TRBD1 or TRBD2 (6 bases each). Germline loops: CDR1 SGHTA, CDR2 FQGTGA. This CDR3 has 13 amino acids. V lost 3 bases to trimming and J lost 5 bases, with 11 bases between them. CDR3 in DNA: TGTGCCAGCAGCTTGGGGGGCACGAACGAGCAGTACTTC. Translating it yields CASSLGGTNEQYF.

The CDR3 DNA reads as TGCGCCAGCAGCTTGGCCGGACAGGAGGTAGAAGCTTTCTTT. This sequence encodes CASSLAGQEVEAFF. The chain combines TRBV5-1 with TRBJ1-1; 7 positions agree with TRBD1. This CDR3 has 14 amino acids. The germline V gene has CDR1 SGHRS and CDR2 YFSETQ. Trimming cost V 0 bases and J 8 bases; bases outside gene matches: 7.